The sample holds one count of the clone carrying this T cell receptor (beta chain). The CDR3 contains 14 residues. The V gene's germline CDR1 is MNHEY and CDR2 SMNVEV (reference sequence). The ends were cut back, 5 bases at V and 7 bases at J, with 18 bases in the middle. The data were taken from a study of cytomegalovirus exposure and HLA in healthy donors. Data came from immunoSEQ multiplex PCR; TCRdb stores just in-frame clones and leaves some out. The table lists some 67,000 clones, about 95% of them singletons, with over 0.8% in the top ten. The receptor's source is a woman aged 18-30 years in good health and CMV-seronegative. The specimen was PBMCs. The chain employs TRBV27 and TRBJ2-7; no clear D gene. This CDR3 is CASSPSLVLREQYF. The CDR3 DNA sequence: TGTGCCAGCAGTCCCTCCCTGGTACTAAGGGAGCAGTACTTC.